The 18 T cell receptor beta chains listed next were all sequenced from one sample in a study of shared clonotypes between healthy human individuals. Using immunoSEQ multiplex PCR, the repertoire was profiled, and TCRdb retains in-frame clones only, with some absent. In the table there are more than 2,000,000 clones, 85% to 95% of which are singletons. The sample taken for sequencing was naive CD4+ T cells from PBMCs. Subset given: CD45RA+ positively selected. These receptors were obtained from a man aged 18 to 30 in good health. Some clones in this sample may be carry-over from other donors' samples.

The rearrangement joins TRBV4-2 to TRBJ1-5, with a weak D call TRBD1 (5 bases). The CDR3 runs 18 residues. Germline V gives CDR1 LGHNA, CDR2 YNFKEQ. V was trimmed by 4 bases and J by 2 bases, leaving 21 bases between them. CDR3 nucleotide sequence: TGTGCCAGCAGCCCCACCGGGGCCACTGGGGGTGGCAATCAGCCCCAGCATTTT. Protein product: CASSPTGATGGGNQPQHF.

The V gene is TRBV5-6, the J gene TRBJ1-2; D not certain. Germline assignment: CDR1 SGHDT and CDR2 YYEEEE. The CDR3 totals 13 residues. V was cut by 4 bases and J by 6 bases, with 13 bases left in between. The CDR3 DNA is TGTGCCAGCAGCAGAGCAGGTGCCGATGGCTACACCTTC. It specifies CASSRAGADGYTF.

The V gene is TRBV30, the J gene TRBJ1-3; 10 bases are shared with TRBD1. CDR3 length: 20 residues. J gave up 3 bases and V 0 bases, and 17 bases lay outside the gene matches. Germline CDR1 is GTSNPN and CDR2 is SVGIG (reference sequence). In nucleotides, the CDR3 is TGTGCCTGGAGTGTACGCGAGACAGGGGGCGATCAGGAGAATGGAAACACCATATATTTT. Its translation: CAWSVRETGGDQENGNTIYF.

This clone was observed once. V usage is TRBV19 and J usage is TRBJ1-5; 7 nucleotides match TRBD1. CDR3 size: 16 residues. Germline CDR1 is LNHDA and CDR2 is SQIVND (reference sequence). V gave up 5 bases and J gave up 6 bases; unmatched junction bases: 13. CDR3 in amino acids: CASSFHSTGQGQPQHF. The CDR3, as DNA: TGTGCCAGTAGTTTCCACTCGACAGGGCAGGGTCAGCCCCAGCATTTT.

The J gene is TRBJ2-7, the V gene TRBV7-9, with D perhaps matching TRBD1 (5 bases). Deletions cut 5 bases from V and 1 base from J, with 12 bases between. Germline CDR1 reads SEHNR; CDR2 reads FQNEAQ (reference sequence). This CDR3 comprises 14 residues. In nucleotides, the CDR3 is TGTGCCAGCAGCGCATTACAGGAATCCTACGAGCAGTACTTC. Protein product: CASSALQESYEQYF.

This chain joins TRBV4-1 and TRBJ2-5; a weak D match, TRBD1 (6 bases). The V end was cut by 1 base, the J end by 5 bases, with 14 bases between. Germline CDR1 reads MGHRA; CDR2 reads YSYEKL. The CDR3 loop spans 15 amino acids. The CDR3 bases are TGCGCCAGCAGCCAAGTTGCTGGGGGCTCGGAGACCCAGTACTTC. Encoded protein: CASSQVAGGSETQYF.

This chain joins TRBV27 and TRBJ2-5, with 10 bases identical to TRBD1. J lost 2 bases, V lost 4 bases, and 7 bases had no gene match. The CDR3 consists of 16 residues. Germline V gene data show CDR1 as MNHEY and CDR2 as SMNVEV (reference sequence). The CDR3 is CASSSTDRGIQETQYF. The CDR3 bases are TGTGCCAGCAGTTCGACGGACAGGGGGATTCAAGAGACCCAGTACTTC.

V usage is TRBV7-3 and J usage is TRBJ2-7; D might be TRBD2 (5 bases). This CDR3 spans 15 amino acids. Between the trimmed V and J ends, which lost 0 bases and 3 bases, there was a span of 12 bases. The V gene's germline CDR1 is SGHTA and CDR2 FQGTGA. CDR3 region: CASSLTGWGDYEQYF. CDR3 DNA: TGTGCCAGCAGCTTAACAGGGTGGGGAGACTACGAGCAGTACTTC.

The J gene is TRBJ2-7, the V gene TRBV5-5; 10 bases line up with TRBD1. Germline V gene data show CDR1 as SGHKS and CDR2 as YYEKEE (reference sequence). There are 15 residues in the CDR3. V was clipped by 2 bases and J by 5 bases; unmatched bases: 7. This CDR3 is CASSLGDRGNHEQYF. The DNA for the CDR3 is TGTGCCAGCAGCTTAGGGGACAGGGGAAACCACGAGCAGTACTTC.

The gene calls are TRBV6-5 and TRBJ2-7; a weak D match, TRBD1 (7 bases). V lost 1 base and J 7 bases, leaving 17 bases between the germline ends. The CDR3 has 15 residues. CDR1 is MNHEY, CDR2 SVGAGI, per germline. As DNA, the CDR3 is TGTGCCAGCAGTTACTTTCCTAACTCAGGGGGGGAGCAGTACTTC. Protein sequence: CASSYFPNSGGEQYF.

The J gene is TRBJ2-7, the V gene TRBV19; 10 bases line up with TRBD1. CDR1 is LNHDA and CDR2 is SQIVND in the germline V gene (reference sequence). Trimming cost V 1 base and J 3 bases; bases outside gene matches: 12. This CDR3 contains 18 residues. The CDR3 region is CASSIAGQGPIRNYEQYF. CDR3 nucleotides: TGTGCCAGTAGTATAGCGGGACAGGGGCCAATAAGGAACTACGAGCAGTACTTC.

The chain couples TRBV5-4 to TRBJ2-7, with D possibly being TRBD1 (5 bases). The CDR3 has 13 residues. The V end was cut by 2 bases, the J end by 0 bases, with 6 bases between. Germline V gene data show CDR1 as SGHNT and CDR2 as YYREEE (reference sequence). CDR3 nucleotides: TGTGCCAGCAGCTTTCAGGGCTCCTACGAGCAGTACTTC. Protein product: CASSFQGSYEQYF.

On this clone: Different DNA sequences within this sample yield the same CDR3. V and J are TRBV5-1 and TRBJ1-1, with 10 bases aligning to TRBD1. The germline gives CDR1 SGHRS, CDR2 YFSETQ. The CDR3 covers 14 residues. V shed 3 bases and J 4 bases; nucleotides not matched to a gene: 3. The CDR3 reads CASSSGTGATEAFF. CDR3 DNA: TGCGCCAGCAGCTCGGGGACAGGGGCCACTGAAGCTTTCTTT.

The rearrangement joins TRBV28 to TRBJ2-7; D gene ambiguous. Germline loops: CDR1 MDHEN, CDR2 SYDVKM. Deletions cut 6 bases from V and 2 bases from J, with 20 bases between. The CDR3 runs to 16 residues. The CDR3 region is CASSRNRAGNPYEQYF. The CDR3 bases are TGTGCCAGCAGCCGTAATCGGGCAGGAAACCCCTACGAGCAGTACTTC.

This clone is a singleton in its sample. This chain links TRBV5-1 with TRBJ1-3; 7 positions match TRBD1. After removal of 4 bases from V and 1 base from J, the junction contained 8 bases not matched to a gene. Germline CDR1 SGHRS, CDR2 YFSETQ. This CDR3 has 16 amino acids. DNA of the CDR3: TGCGCCAGCAGCATTCAGGGGGTGGAATCTGGAAACACCATATATTTT. Translating gives CASSIQGVESGNTIYF.

The chain uses TRBV2 and TRBJ2-3, with 14 bases that match TRBD2. Germline CDR1 reads SNHLY; CDR2 reads FYNNEI. The ends lost 7 bases at V and 5 bases at J; junction bases unmatched: 8. The CDR3 is 16 amino acids. The CDR3 spells CASTSGLAGVVDTQYF. For the CDR3, the DNA is TGTGCCAGCACCTCGGGACTAGCGGGAGTTGTAGATACGCAGTATTTT.

This clone was found once. The CDR3 bases are TGTGCCAGCAGTGAAGGAGGACAGTACTATGGCTACACCTTC. Its protein is CASSEGGQYYGYTF. V gene TRBV25-1 combines with J gene TRBJ1-2, with D tentatively TRBD1 (6 bases). The CDR3 has 14 amino acids. The V end lost 2 bases, the J end lost 3 bases, and 10 bases lay between the germline ends. Per germline, CDR1 MGHDK and CDR2 SYGVNS.

This clone was seen only once. This rearrangement joins TRBV5-1 to TRBJ2-7; TRBD2 might be the D (5 bases). CDR3 length: 20 amino acids. Germline CDR1 is SGHRS and CDR2 is YFSETQ. The V gene lost 4 bases and the J gene lost 0 bases, with 29 bases spanning the gap. The CDR3 DNA reads TGCGCCAGCAGCGCTGGAGTCCTCTTAGGGTCAGTGGGGAGCTCCTACGAGCAGTACTTC. Its translation is CASSAGVLLGSVGSSYEQYF.